Shown below are 30 T cell receptor beta chains from a single sample sequenced in a study of shared clonotypes between healthy human individuals. Measured with immunoSEQ multiplex PCR; TCRdb has only the in-frame clones, and not every one. The table has a few million clones, around 95% seen once. The specimen sequenced was naive CD4+ T cells sorted from blood. Regarding subset: CD45RA+ positively selected. Receptors originate from a man aged 18 to 30 in good health.

The chain carries TRBV10-3 and TRBJ1-3; 7 bases are a match to TRBD1. The J segment lost 1 base and the V segment lost 11 bases, leaving 20 bases of the junction unmatched. Germline CDR1 ENHRY, CDR2 SYGVKD. The CDR3 has 18 amino acids. The CDR3 nucleotides read TGTGCCGCCCGACCGAGGGAAGAGAGGGGGCAATCTGGAAACACCATATATTTT. Translating it yields CAARPREERGQSGNTIYF.

The J gene is TRBJ2-1, the V gene TRBV5-6, with TRBD2 identical over 16 bases. Germline V gives CDR1 SGHDT, CDR2 YYEEEE. CDR3 length equals 17 residues. V shed 4 bases and J 7 bases; nucleotides not matched to a gene: 8. The CDR3 nucleotides read TGTGCCAGCAGCGAAGGGACTAGCGGGAGGGCGAGGAATGAGCAGTTCTTC. Translation gives CASSEGTSGRARNEQFF.

The chain has TRBV7-2 and TRBJ2-6, with 10 bases aligning to TRBD1. The J segment lost 8 bases and the V segment lost 1 base, leaving 5 bases of the junction unmatched. This CDR3 is built from 16 residues. The germline CDR1 and CDR2 sequences are SGHTA and FQGNSA. Written as DNA, the CDR3 is TGTGCCAGCAGCTTAGGATGGACAGGGGGTACCAACGTCCTGACTTTC. It specifies CASSLGWTGGTNVLTF.

Worth noting for this clone: The identical CDR3 is also encoded by other nucleotide sequences in the sample. CDR3 amino acids: CASSYGGQGQPQHF. The DNA of the CDR3 is TGTGCCAGCAGTTACGGGGGGCAGGGTCAGCCCCAGCATTTT. The chain couples TRBV6-5 to TRBJ1-5; possibly TRBD1 for D (6 bases). Trimming left V 2 bases short and J 6 bases short, with 11 bases between. This CDR3 is 14 amino acids long. CDR1 is MNHEY, CDR2 SVGAGI, per germline.

V gene TRBV7-2 combines with J gene TRBJ2-5; a weak D match, TRBD2 (5 bases). V gave up 3 bases and J gave up 5 bases, with 13 bases separating them. Germline-derived CDR1 and CDR2 are SGHTA and FQGNSA. The CDR3 loop spans 14 amino acids. CDR3 bases: TGTGCCAGCAGCTTGGACCTAACGGGGGAGACCCAGTACTTC. This codes for CASSLDLTGETQYF.

The V and J genes are TRBV5-4 and TRBJ2-7, with 11 bases identical to TRBD2. The germline V gene has CDR1 SGHNT and CDR2 YYREEE (reference sequence). The CDR3 sequence is 19 residues long. With 2 bases clipped from V and 3 bases from J, the junction kept 16 bases outside the gene matches. As DNA, the CDR3 is TGTGCCAGCAGCTTTCTTGTTCCCCTTCTAGCGGGAGGAAACTACGAGCAGTACTTC. Translated, it gives CASSFLVPLLAGGNYEQYF.

This chain links TRBV7-8 with TRBJ1-6; 8 nucleotides line up with TRBD1. V lost 5 bases, J lost 7 bases, and 10 bases stayed unmatched. The CDR3 extends over 16 amino acids. The germline V gene encodes CDR1 SGHVS and CDR2 FQNEAQ. CDR3 sequence reads: CASSPRTGSVNSPLHF. CDR3 nucleotide sequence: TGTGCCAGCAGCCCGAGGACAGGGTCTGTCAATTCACCCCTCCACTTT.

This clone was counted a single time. The rearrangement uses TRBV7-9 and TRBJ1-2, with D unclear. This CDR3 contains 14 residues. The germline V gene encodes CDR1 SEHNR and CDR2 FQNEAQ (reference sequence). The V end was cut by 1 base, the J end by 13 bases, with 19 bases between. The DNA of the CDR3 is TGTGCCAGCAGCTTAGAGACCAGTTCACGGGAGCGCACCTTC. It codes for CASSLETSSRERTF. Filled out from reference TRBV7-9 and TRBJ1-2, the complete variable domain reads DTGVSQNPRHKITKRGQNVTFRCDPISEHNRLYWYRQTLGQGPEFLTYFQNEAQLEKSRLLSDRFSAERPKGSFSTLEIQRTEQGDSAMYLCASSLETSSRERTFGSGTRLTVV.

The chain is built from TRBV27 and TRBJ1-6; 7 bases are a match to TRBD1. There are 14 residues in the CDR3. After removal of 7 bases from V and 13 bases from J, the junction contained 13 bases not matched to a gene. CDR1 and CDR2 (germline): MNHEY, SMNVEV (reference sequence). The CDR3: CASTRDRGIGPLHF. The DNA of the CDR3 is TGTGCCAGCACCCGGGACAGAGGAATAGGGCCCCTCCACTTT.

V gene TRBV4-1 combines with J gene TRBJ1-2; 12 bases agree with TRBD1. The length of the CDR3 is 16 residues. Germline loops: CDR1 MGHRA, CDR2 YSYEKL. J gave up 8 bases and V 1 base, and 8 bases lay outside the gene matches. The CDR3 is CASSQGAGQGARGYTF. CDR3 in DNA: TGCGCCAGCAGCCAAGGCGCGGGACAGGGGGCCCGGGGCTACACCTTC.

The chain employs TRBV6-5 and TRBJ1-1; D is uncertain. The CDR3 consists of 13 residues. Germline CDR1 is MNHEY and CDR2 is SVGAGI. The ends were cut back, 6 bases at V and 8 bases at J, with 16 bases in the middle. DNA for the CDR3: TGTGCCAGCAGACTTTTCGACATAGCAGAAGCTTTCTTT. This encodes CASRLFDIAEAFF.

With regard to this clone: Distinct nucleotide sequences in the sample also encode this CDR3. The CDR3 is CASSLTLNTEAFF. The CDR3 DNA follows: TGCGCCAGCAGCTTGACATTGAACACTGAAGCTTTCTTT. The chain has TRBV5-1 and TRBJ1-1; no clear D gene. Looked up from germline, CDR1 is SGHRS and CDR2 is YFSETQ. This CDR3 comprises 13 residues. V was cut by 1 base and J by 0 bases, with 4 bases left in between. Based on the CDR3 plus reference TRBV5-1 and TRBJ1-1, the full variable domain is KAGVTQTPRYLIKTRGQQVTLSCSPISGHRSVSWYQQTPGQGLQFLFEYFSETQRNKGNFPGRFSGRQFSNSRSEMNVSTLELGDSALYLCASSLTLNTEAFFGQGTRLTVV.

This clone was seen once. The rearrangement joins TRBV5-1 to TRBJ2-7, with a weak D call TRBD1 (5 bases). V was pared by 6 bases and J by 0 bases, with 16 bases between. The CDR3 has 15 residues. Germline lookup yields CDR1 SGHRS and CDR2 YFSETQ. Here the CDR3 reads CASTIEQAPSYEQYF. Here the CDR3 DNA reads TGCGCCAGCACCATCGAACAGGCCCCCTCCTACGAGCAGTACTTC. Complete variable domain (other parts from reference TRBV5-1 and TRBJ2-7): KAGVTQTPRYLIKTRGQQVTLSCSPISGHRSVSWYQQTPGQGLQFLFEYFSETQRNKGNFPGRFSGRQFSNSRSEMNVSTLELGDSALYLCASTIEQAPSYEQYFGPGTRLTVT.

The rearrangement links TRBV19 to TRBJ1-5, with D possibly TRBD1 on 5 matching bases. The CDR3 runs 13 residues. V gave up 6 bases and J gave up 7 bases, with 13 bases separating them. Germline CDR1 and CDR2: LNHDA and SQIVND (reference sequence). For the CDR3, the DNA is TGTGCCAGTAGAGGGGAAAAAGGGCAGCCCCAGCATTTT. This gives the protein CASRGEKGQPQHF.

The rearrangement uses TRBV30 and TRBJ1-5; perhaps TRBD1 as D (6 bases). Trimming left V 1 base short and J 7 bases short, with 17 bases between. CDR1 is GTSNPN, CDR2 SVGIG, per germline (reference sequence). This CDR3 comprises 15 residues. The DNA for the CDR3 is TGTGCCTGGAGTGAGGTGCCAGGGGCGGGGCAGCCCCAGCATTTT. Translation gives CAWSEVPGAGQPQHF. Full variable domain (missing parts from reference TRBV30 and TRBJ1-5): SQTIHQWPATLVQPVGSPLSLECTVEGTSNPNLYWYRQAAGRGLQLLFYSVGIGQISSEVPQNLSASRPQDRQFILSSKKLLLSDSGFYLCAWSEVPGAGQPQHFGDGTRLSIL.

This chain joins TRBV10-3 and TRBJ2-7, with 10 nucleotides matching TRBD2. CDR1 is ENHRY, CDR2 SYGVKD, per germline. CDR3 length: 17 residues. V lost 3 bases and J lost 5; bases outside the gene matches: 13. The CDR3 region has the DNA TGTGCCATCAGTGATAAAGCGGGAGGGCCGGATTCTAACGAGCAGTACTTC. Residues: CAISDKAGGPDSNEQYF.

The chain links TRBV18 to TRBJ2-2, with D maybe TRBD2 (5 bases). Germline V gene sequence: CDR1 KGHSH, CDR2 LQKENI. CDR3 length: 16 amino acids. V was cut by 4 bases and J by 4 bases, with 16 bases left in between. The CDR3 is CASSLLAGLSTGELFF. CDR3 nucleotides: TGTGCCAGCTCACTCTTGGCGGGTTTGAGCACCGGGGAGCTGTTTTTT.

The genes are TRBV30 and TRBJ2-7, with TRBD2 as a possible D gene (6 bases). V shed 3 bases and J shed 6 bases, with 12 bases lying between them. The CDR3 runs to 12 residues. Germline V gene sequence: CDR1 GTSNPN, CDR2 SVGIG (reference sequence). The CDR3 loop reads CAWSPVGGEQYF. The CDR3 DNA reads as TGTGCCTGGAGCCCCGTCGGGGGCGAGCAGTACTTC.

V gene TRBV5-1 combines with J gene TRBJ2-1; D perhaps matches TRBD2 (6 bases). The V gene's germline CDR1 is SGHRS and CDR2 YFSETQ. The CDR3 covers 15 residues. The V gene lost 0 bases and the J gene lost 6 bases, with 13 bases spanning the gap. CDR3 DNA sequence: TGCGCCAGCAGCTTGGCGGGGGATAAATTCAATGAGCAGTTCTTC. As protein: CASSLAGDKFNEQFF.

The gene calls are TRBV6-1 and TRBJ1-2, with D perhaps TRBD1 (5 bases). V gave up 2 bases and J gave up 8 bases, with 18 bases separating them. CDR1 is MNHNS, CDR2 SASEGT, per germline. This CDR3 contains 15 residues. CDR3 loop: CASSERGDPGWGYTF. DNA of the CDR3: TGTGCCAGCAGTGAACGTGGGGACCCCGGTTGGGGCTACACCTTC.

V and J are TRBV19 and TRBJ2-1; 7 bases align to TRBD1. V gave up 5 bases and J gave up 9 bases; unmatched junction bases: 22. Germline CDR1 reads LNHDA; CDR2 reads SQIVND (reference sequence). This CDR3 is built from 18 residues. CDR3 DNA sequence: TGTGCCAGTAGTTCCGACAGGGCTCTTTTCGTGGGCCGGACTGAGCAGTTCTTC. Translating gives CASSSDRALFVGRTEQFF.

The chain combines TRBV28 with TRBJ2-5, with D uncertain. The germline V gene encodes CDR1 MDHEN and CDR2 SYDVKM. The CDR3 covers 15 residues. V was pared by 6 bases and J by 9 bases, with 23 bases between. The CDR3 DNA reads as TGTGCCAGCAGCCTTCGCAGGTTAGGGCCCCAGGCCCAGTACTTC. Amino acids: CASSLRRLGPQAQYF.

Points on this clone: Other DNA variants within this sample encode the same CDR3. The chain carries TRBV6-5 and TRBJ1-1; D gene unclear. The germline CDR1 and CDR2 sequences are MNHEY and SVGAGI. V was cut by 6 bases and J by 1 base, with 9 bases left in between. There are 13 residues in the CDR3. The CDR3 sequence: CASRRTRNTEAFF. CDR3 nucleotide sequence: TGTGCCAGCAGGCGTACAAGGAACACTGAAGCTTTCTTT.

The chain recombines TRBV10-3 with TRBJ2-7, with D hard to call. V lost 3 bases, J lost 3 bases, and 12 bases lay in between. The CDR3 is 14 residues long. The germline gives CDR1 ENHRY, CDR2 SYGVKD. CDR3 region: CAISDETQLYEQYF. CDR3 sequence (DNA): TGTGCCATCAGTGATGAGACACAGCTCTACGAGCAGTACTTC.

The chain uses TRBV6-5 and TRBJ2-3; no definite D call. CDR1 is MNHEY, CDR2 SVGAGI, per germline. V lost 4 bases to trimming and J lost 4 bases, with 12 bases between them. The CDR3 sequence is 14 residues long. CDR3 region: CASSLARRSDTQYF. DNA of the CDR3: TGTGCCAGCAGTTTAGCTAGGCGGTCAGATACGCAGTATTTT.

Notes on this clone: Distinct nucleotide sequences in the sample also encode this CDR3. This chain connects TRBV10-1 to TRBJ2-7; D is possibly TRBD2 (7 bases). Germline lookup yields CDR1 WNHNN and CDR2 SYGVQD (reference sequence). The CDR3 has 13 residues. V shed 4 bases and J shed 4 bases, with 11 bases lying between them. CDR3 in amino acids: CASSASGTYEQYF. Written as DNA, the CDR3 is TGCGCCAGCAGTGCCAGCGGGACATACGAGCAGTACTTC.

This clone appeared a single time. This chain links TRBV7-9 with TRBJ1-1; possibly TRBD1 for D (5 bases). V lost 3 bases, J lost 7 bases, and 9 bases lay in between. This CDR3 has 12 residues. Germline CDR1 reads SEHNR; CDR2 reads FQNEAQ (reference sequence). This CDR3 is CASSFGQGEAFF. The CDR3 DNA sequence: TGTGCCAGCAGCTTCGGGCAGGGTGAAGCTTTCTTT.

Worth noting for this clone: The conserved phenylalanine or tryptophan is not found at the CDR3 terminus, so this likely reflects a read error. No DNA is shown, since the ends of the CDR3 on it are uncertain; the CDR3 is the one TCRdb lists. V usage is TRBV12-5 and J usage is TRBJ1-2; TRBD1, the table's D call, was not compared with the DNA. The CDR3 is 9 amino acids long, termini counted. The germline V gene has CDR1 LGHNT and CDR2 FRNRAP. CDR3 residues: CASGKTGGV.

The genes are TRBV27 and TRBJ1-1; D call uncertain. The V end was cut by 3 bases, the J end by 1 base, with 9 bases between. CDR1 MNHEY and CDR2 SMNVEV come from the germline V gene (reference sequence). The CDR3 sequence is 14 residues long. CDR3 residues: CASSFKGWNTEAFF. For the CDR3, the DNA is TGTGCCAGCAGTTTTAAGGGATGGAACACTGAAGCTTTCTTT.

This clone was observed once. This chain links TRBV10-1 with TRBJ2-1; 10 bases are shared with TRBD1. The CDR3 is 16 residues long. Looked up from germline, CDR1 is WNHNN and CDR2 is SYGVQD (reference sequence). V dropped 3 bases and J dropped 6; count of bases not matched to a gene: 8. CDR3 sequence (DNA): TGCGCCAGCAGTGAAACCGGGACAGGGGAATTCAATGAGCAGTTCTTC. As protein: CASSETGTGEFNEQFF.